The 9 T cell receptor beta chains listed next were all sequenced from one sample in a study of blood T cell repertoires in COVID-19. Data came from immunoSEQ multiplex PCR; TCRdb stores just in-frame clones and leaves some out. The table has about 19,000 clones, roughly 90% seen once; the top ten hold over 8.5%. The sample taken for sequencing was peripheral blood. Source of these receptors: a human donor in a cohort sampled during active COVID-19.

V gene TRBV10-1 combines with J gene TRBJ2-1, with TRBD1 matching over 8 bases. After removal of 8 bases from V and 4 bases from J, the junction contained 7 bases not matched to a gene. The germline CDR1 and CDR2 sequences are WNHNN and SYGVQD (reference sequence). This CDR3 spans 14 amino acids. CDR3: CASAGQGGYNEQFF. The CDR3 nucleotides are TGCGCCAGCGCTGGACAGGGAGGTTACAATGAGCAGTTCTTC.

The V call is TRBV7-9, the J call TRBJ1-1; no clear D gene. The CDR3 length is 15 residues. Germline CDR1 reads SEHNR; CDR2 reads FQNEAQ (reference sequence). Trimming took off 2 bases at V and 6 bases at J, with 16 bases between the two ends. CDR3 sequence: CASSLLSGQSPEAFF. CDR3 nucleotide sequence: TGTGCCAGCAGCTTATTATCAGGCCAGAGCCCTGAAGCTTTCTTT.

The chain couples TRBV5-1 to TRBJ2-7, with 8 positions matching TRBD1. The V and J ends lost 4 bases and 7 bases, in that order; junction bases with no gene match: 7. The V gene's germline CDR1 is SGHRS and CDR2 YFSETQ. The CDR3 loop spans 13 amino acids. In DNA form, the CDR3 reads TGCGCCAGCAGCAGACCAGGGGGCTGGGAGCAGTACTTC. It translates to CASSRPGGWEQYF.

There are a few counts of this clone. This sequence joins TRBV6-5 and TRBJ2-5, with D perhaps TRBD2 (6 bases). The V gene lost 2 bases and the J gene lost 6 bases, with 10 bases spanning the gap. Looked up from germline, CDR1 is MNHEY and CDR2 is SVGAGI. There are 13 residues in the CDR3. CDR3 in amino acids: CASSYGGEQTQYF. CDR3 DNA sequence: TGTGCCAGCAGTTACGGCGGGGAACAGACCCAGTACTTC.

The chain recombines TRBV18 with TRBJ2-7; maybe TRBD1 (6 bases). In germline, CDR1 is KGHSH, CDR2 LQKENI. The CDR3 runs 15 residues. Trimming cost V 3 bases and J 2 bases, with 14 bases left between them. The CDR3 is CASSPQTRGTYEQYF. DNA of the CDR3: TGTGCCAGCTCACCTCAGACCAGGGGTACCTACGAGCAGTACTTC.

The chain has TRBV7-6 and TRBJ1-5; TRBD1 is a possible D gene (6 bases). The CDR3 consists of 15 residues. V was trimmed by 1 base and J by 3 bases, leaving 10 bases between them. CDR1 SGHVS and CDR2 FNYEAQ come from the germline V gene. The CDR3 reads CASSLETGFNQPQHF. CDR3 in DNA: TGTGCCAGCAGCTTAGAGACAGGATTCAATCAGCCCCAGCATTTT. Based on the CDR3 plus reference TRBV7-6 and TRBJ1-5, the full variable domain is GAGVSQSPRYKVTKRGQDVALRCDPISGHVSLYWYRQALGQGPEFLTYFNYEAQQDKSGLPNDRFSAERPEGSISTLTIQRTEQRDSAMYRCASSLETGFNQPQHFGDGTRLSIL.

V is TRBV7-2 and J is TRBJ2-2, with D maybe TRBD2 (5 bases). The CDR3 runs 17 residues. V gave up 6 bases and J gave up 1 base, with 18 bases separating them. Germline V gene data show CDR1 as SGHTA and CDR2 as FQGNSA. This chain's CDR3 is CASSHSRAGLNTGELFF. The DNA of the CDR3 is TGTGCCAGCAGTCACAGCCGTGCGGGTCTGAACACCGGGGAGCTGTTTTTT.

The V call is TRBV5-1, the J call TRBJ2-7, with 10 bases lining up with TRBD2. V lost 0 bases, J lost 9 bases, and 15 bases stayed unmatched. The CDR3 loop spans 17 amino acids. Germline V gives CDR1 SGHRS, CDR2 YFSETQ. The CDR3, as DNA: TGCGCCAGCAGCTTGGAATCGAGCGGGGGGGCTTTAGGTCGGCAGTACTTC. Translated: CASSLESSGGALGRQYF.

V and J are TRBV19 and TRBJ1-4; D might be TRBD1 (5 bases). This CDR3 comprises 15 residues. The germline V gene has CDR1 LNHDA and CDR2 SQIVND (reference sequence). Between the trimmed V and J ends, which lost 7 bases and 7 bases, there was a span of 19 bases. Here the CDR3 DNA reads TGTGCCAGTACCGAGGAAGCAGGGAAGGGTGAAAAACTGTTTTTT. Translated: CASTEEAGKGEKLFF.